This TCR beta chain was observed in a study of T-cell reconstitution after alpha-beta-depleted transplantation in children. This clonotype was counted many times. Its matching antigen is unknown. Study-wide results and limits: In patients about two months after transplant, alpha-beta T cells reportedly arose from several hundred expanded graft clones.

Preparation of the TCRbeta library used unique molecular identifiers. TCRdb passed the PCR reads through MiXCR, listing each CDR3 protein once. This sample has about 440,000 distinct CDR3 sequences, with roughly 43% found just once. V was pared by 1 base and J by 3 bases, with 11 bases of the junction left unmatched. The CDR3 covers 18 residues. The sample consisted of PBMCs, taken before TCRalphabeta/CD19-depleted stem cell transplant. The chain employs TRBV12-3 or TRBV12-4 and TRBJ2-3; 9 nucleotides align to TRBD2. This receptor was obtained from a girl under 10 years old with aplastic anemia, due to receive a stem cell transplant. The DNA of the CDR3 is TGTGCCAGCAGTTTAGGGGTGATAGCGGGAGCAACGACAGATACGCAGTATTTT. This sequence encodes CASSLGVIAGATTDTQYF.